Following are 23 T cell receptor beta chains from one sample sequenced in a study of spatial heterogeneity in lung cancer. Time point denoted: sample taken at primary tumor resection. Via MiXCR, TCRdb re-called the 5' RACE reads, giving one row per CDR3 protein. Of about 100,000 distinct CDR3 sequences detected, approximately 4% appear once; the ten largest clones hold about 20%. No antigens are known for them. Study findings and constraints: The study found that expanded intratumoral alpha and beta TCR counts tracked tumor mutation counts.

Material: lung tumor tissue, obtained at surgery. Receptor source: a male donor with early-stage non-small cell lung cancer.

The table lists this clonotype with many counts. The genes are TRBV4-2 and TRBJ1-1; D possibly corresponds to TRBD1 (6 bases). Trimming took 4 bases from V and 2 from J, leaving 35 bases between them. Germline V lookup: CDR1 LGHNA, CDR2 YNFKEQ. The CDR3 extends over 22 amino acids. This chain's CDR3 is CASSPWYDVGVKGGEFNTEAFF. In DNA form, the CDR3 reads TGTGCCAGCAGCCCCTGGTATGATGTTGGGGTCAAAGGGGGTGAGTTTAACACTGAAGCTTTCTTT.

This clonotype was seen more than once but under ten times. This chain connects TRBV2 to TRBJ1-5; the D gene is possibly TRBD1 (5 bases). Germline V gene lookup returns CDR1 SNHLY and CDR2 FYNNEI. The ends were cut back, 5 bases at V and 5 bases at J, with 10 bases in the middle. CDR3 length: 13 amino acids. The CDR3 here is CASSPQAHQPQHF. The CDR3 coding sequence is TGTGCCAGCAGTCCACAGGCGCATCAGCCCCAGCATTTT.

The table lists this clonotype with many counts. The chain couples TRBV12-3 or TRBV12-4 to TRBJ2-7; D not certain. This CDR3 has 13 residues. Between the trimmed V and J ends, which lost 3 bases and 2 bases, there was a span of 8 bases. The CDR3: CASSFDTTYEQYF. The DNA of the CDR3 is TGTGCCAGCAGTTTCGACACTACCTACGAGCAGTACTTC.

J is TRBJ2-3 and V is TRBV5-6, with 11 bases aligning to TRBD2. The germline V gene encodes CDR1 SGHDT and CDR2 YYEEEE. The J segment lost 5 bases and the V segment lost 3 bases, leaving 8 bases of the junction unmatched. This CDR3 region has 16 residues. The CDR3 protein is CASSSRLAGPGDTQYF. The CDR3 bases are TGTGCCAGCAGCTCCCGACTAGCGGGGCCAGGAGATACGCAGTATTTT.

Worth noting for this clonotype: The DNA is omitted, as the CDR3 cannot be located on it reliably, and the CDR3 follows TCRdb's listing. V is TRBV11-2 and J is TRBJ2-7; the D segment call TRBD2 is taken from the table without a DNA check. Germline lookup yields CDR1 SGHAT and CDR2 FQNNGV. Termini included, the CDR3 measures 22 amino acids. The CDR3 sequence: CASSFYICSARHLAGASYEQYF.

This clonotype occurred many times. The chain has TRBV7-9 and TRBJ2-6; 9 nucleotides match TRBD1. This CDR3 has 17 amino acids. Unmatched junction bases numbered 6, after V lost 5 bases and J lost 1 base. Germline assignment: CDR1 SEHNR and CDR2 FQNEAQ (reference sequence). The CDR3 bases are TGTGCCAGCAGCCGGGACAGGGAAAGATCTGGGGCCAACGTCCTGACTTTC. It translates to CASSRDRERSGANVLTF.

This clonotype has at least ten counts. CDR3 sequence (DNA): TGCAGTGCTAGAGCACCAGCGGTGCCAGATACGCAGTATTTT. Translated, it gives CSARAPAVPDTQYF. This sequence joins TRBV20-1 and TRBJ2-3; D may be TRBD2 (5 bases). With 1 base removed from V and 4 bases from J, the gap between germline ends came to 12 bases. The CDR3 runs to 14 residues. In germline, CDR1 is DFQATT, CDR2 SNEGSKA (reference sequence).

This clonotype was seen many times. The chain couples TRBV28 to TRBJ2-2; D call uncertain. Trimming shortened V by 2 bases and J by 1 base, and 8 bases separated the two germline ends. CDR3 length: 15 residues. Germline assignment: CDR1 MDHEN and CDR2 SYDVKM. The CDR3 bases are TGTGCCAGCAGTTTAGTCGGCGGGAACACCGGGGAGCTGTTTTTT. Translating gives CASSLVGGNTGELFF.

This clonotype was picked up many times. A read error may account for a junction end that differs from germline. The rearrangement links TRBV7-7 to TRBJ2-1, with TRBD2 matching 8 bases. Germline values: CDR1 SSHAT, CDR2 FNYEAQ (reference sequence). The CDR3 extends over 14 amino acids. Here the CDR3 reads CASSPGLGLGEQFF. The CDR3 nucleotides read TGTGCTAGCAGCCCGGGACTAGGCTTGGGGGAGCAGTTCTTC.

In this sample, this clonotype turned up a few times. V gene TRBV18 combines with J gene TRBJ2-7, with D unresolved. With 3 bases removed from V and 6 bases from J, the gap between germline ends came to 12 bases. The germline CDR1 and CDR2 sequences are KGHSH and LQKENI. The CDR3 runs to 13 residues. The CDR3 spells CASSPPDRIEQYF. In DNA form, the CDR3 reads TGTGCCAGCTCACCCCCCGACCGGATCGAGCAGTACTTC.

As concerns this clonotype: Its ends do not fully match the called genes, so a read error is possible. V gene TRBV24-1 combines with J gene TRBJ2-1; no firm D call. Per germline, CDR1 KGHDR and CDR2 SFDVKD. This CDR3 has 13 amino acids. CDR3 sequence: CATSDPGYNDQFF. The CDR3 bases are TGTGCCACCAGTGACCCCGGATACAATGACCAGTTCTTC.

At least ten counts were recorded for this clonotype. The chain links TRBV3-1 to TRBJ2-2, with TRBD1 as a possible D gene (5 bases). CDR3 length equals 16 residues. CDR1 LGHDT and CDR2 YNNKEL come from the germline V gene (reference sequence). Trimming left V 5 bases short and J 4 bases short, with 17 bases between. This chain's CDR3 is CASSSTARAGTGELFF. In DNA form, the CDR3 reads TGTGCCAGCAGCTCGACGGCCAGGGCAGGCACCGGGGAGCTGTTTTTT.

The chain uses TRBV28 and TRBJ1-5; D is uncertain. This CDR3 spans 15 amino acids. CDR1 is MDHEN and CDR2 is SYDVKM in the germline V gene. Trimming left V 5 bases short and J 4 bases short, with 15 bases between. In nucleotides, the CDR3 is TGTGCCAGCAGTCCCCTGGGGAGGGCTAATCAGCCCCAGCATTTT. Its translation is CASSPLGRANQPQHF.

This clonotype was recorded a few times. The chain recombines TRBV6-1 with TRBJ2-3; the D is unclear. Germline assignment: CDR1 MNHNS and CDR2 SASEGT. Trimming stripped 7 bases from V and 4 bases from J, with 15 bases between. The CDR3 contains 14 residues. The CDR3 bases are TGTGCCAGCAATGCAGACGTCCAAGCAGATACGCAGTATTTT. Its protein is CASNADVQADTQYF.

Of note for this clonotype: A much more abundant neighbour one base away suggests this may be a read error. The V call is TRBV27, the J call TRBJ1-4; D remains unclear. The V end lost 6 bases, the J end lost 14 bases, and 19 bases lay between the germline ends. CDR3 length equals 13 residues. The V gene's germline CDR1 is MNHEY and CDR2 SMNVEV (reference sequence). CDR3 coding DNA: TGTGCCAGCAGAAAGGAGGGCTCCCGAAATCTGTTTTTT. Protein: CASRKEGSRNLFF.

This clonotype was seen at least ten times. V gene TRBV12-3 or TRBV12-4 combines with J gene TRBJ2-2; no reliable D call. This CDR3 spans 14 amino acids. Trimming removed 5 bases from V and 7 bases from J, with 14 bases in between. The CDR3: CASSPPTTHGELFF. CDR3 in DNA: TGTGCCAGCAGTCCCCCGACAACTCACGGGGAGCTGTTTTTT.

In its sample, this clonotype was seen many times. The V call is TRBV5-1, the J call TRBJ1-2, with D maybe TRBD1 (6 bases). Trimming shortened V by 4 bases and J by 6 bases, and 22 bases separated the two germline ends. The CDR3 loop spans 16 amino acids. CDR1 SGHRS and CDR2 YFSETQ come from the germline V gene. The CDR3 loop reads CASSEETGQNEDGYTF. The CDR3 DNA reads TGCGCCAGCAGCGAAGAGACAGGTCAAAACGAAGATGGCTACACCTTC.

This clonotype was seen many times. This chain connects TRBV7-9 to TRBJ2-5; D gene unclear. Germline V gene sequence: CDR1 SEHNR, CDR2 FQNEAQ (reference sequence). The CDR3 covers 15 residues. V was cut by 5 bases and J by 4 bases, with 17 bases left in between. CDR3 amino acids: CASSIEGNRAETQYF. CDR3 nucleotide sequence: TGTGCCAGCAGCATTGAAGGGAATAGGGCAGAGACCCAGTACTTC.

This clonotype was picked up many times. The rearrangement uses TRBV28 and TRBJ1-6; 8 bases line up with TRBD1. The J segment lost 7 bases and the V segment lost 2 bases, leaving 7 bases of the junction unmatched. Germline-derived CDR1 and CDR2 are MDHEN and SYDVKM. The CDR3 covers 16 residues. In DNA, the CDR3 is TGTGCCAGCAGTTTACGCCAGGGGGCAGAGAATTCACCCCTCCACTTT. Translating it yields CASSLRQGAENSPLHF.

The sample holds many counts of this clonotype. The chain couples TRBV5-1 to TRBJ2-1, with 9 bases lining up with TRBD2. The trim removed 4 bases at V and 8 bases at J, leaving 13 bases unmatched. Germline V gene data show CDR1 as SGHRS and CDR2 as YFSETQ. The CDR3 covers 16 residues. The DNA of the CDR3 is TGCGCCAGCAGCACGACCGGGACTAGCTTAGACTATGAGCAGTTCTTC. Translating it yields CASSTTGTSLDYEQFF.

This clonotype was seen a few times. The chain couples TRBV15 to TRBJ1-4; no definite D call. CDR1 LNHNV and CDR2 YYDKDF come from the germline V gene (reference sequence). The CDR3 consists of 18 residues. Trimming shortened V by 4 bases and J by 5 bases, and 23 bases separated the two germline ends. The CDR3 reads CATSTESGRLPGNEKLFF. In DNA form, the CDR3 reads TGTGCCACCAGCACCGAGAGCGGGCGGCTACCCGGGAATGAAAAACTGTTTTTT.

The chain carries TRBV5-1 and TRBJ1-2; D ambiguous. The CDR3 runs to 13 residues. V lost 5 bases and J lost 2, with 10 bases in between. The germline V gene has CDR1 SGHRS and CDR2 YFSETQ. This chain's CDR3 is CASRGSANYGYTF. The CDR3 coding sequence is TGCGCCAGCAGGGGGTCAGCGAACTATGGCTACACCTTC.

This clonotype was detected many times. The chain recombines TRBV11-2 with TRBJ1-1; no reliable D call. The CDR3 extends over 14 amino acids. Trimming left V 0 bases short and J 0 bases short, with 5 bases between. In germline, CDR1 is SGHAT, CDR2 FQNNGV. CDR3: CASSLEGLNTEAFF. The CDR3 nucleotides are TGTGCCAGCAGCTTAGAGGGGTTGAACACTGAAGCTTTCTTT.